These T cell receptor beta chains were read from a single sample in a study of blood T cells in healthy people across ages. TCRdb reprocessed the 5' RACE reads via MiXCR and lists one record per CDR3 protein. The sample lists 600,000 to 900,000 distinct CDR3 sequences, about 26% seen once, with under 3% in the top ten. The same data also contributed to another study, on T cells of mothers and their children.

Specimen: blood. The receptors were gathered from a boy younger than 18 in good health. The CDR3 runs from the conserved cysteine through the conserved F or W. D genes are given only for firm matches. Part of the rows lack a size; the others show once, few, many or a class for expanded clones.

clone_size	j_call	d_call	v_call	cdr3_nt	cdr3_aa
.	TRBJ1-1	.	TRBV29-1	TGCAGCGTTGCCATTCAGGGACCGAACACTGAAGCTTTCTTT	CSVAIQGPNTEAFF
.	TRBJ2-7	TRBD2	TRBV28	TGTGCCAGCCAGCGGGGGGCCTTTATAGAGCAGTACTTC	CASQRGAFIEQYF
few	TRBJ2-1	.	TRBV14	TGTGCCAGCGCACTCACGGGTAGACAGGACCATGAGCAGTTCTTC	CASALTGRQDHEQFF
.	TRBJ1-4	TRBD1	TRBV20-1	TGCAGTGCTAGAGGCCACCACAGGGGCGAAAATGAAAAACTGTTTTTT	CSARGHHRGENEKLFF
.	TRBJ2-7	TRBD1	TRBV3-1	TGTGCCAGCAGCCAAGGGGCAGGGGGCTACTACGAGCAGTACTTC	CASSQGAGGYYEQYF
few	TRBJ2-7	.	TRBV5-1	TGCGCCAGCAGCGAGCCAGGGACGGGCGAGCAGTACTTC	CASSEPGTGEQYF
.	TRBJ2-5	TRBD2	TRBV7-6	TGTGCCAGCAGCTTAGAAGGGGAAGCGGGGGAGCAGTACTTC	CASSLEGEAGEQYF
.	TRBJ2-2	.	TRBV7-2	TGTGCCAGCAGCTTATCGCAGGGGCCCTCCCCCGGGGAGCTGTTTTTT	CASSLSQGPSPGELFF
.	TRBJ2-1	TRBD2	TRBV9	TGTGCCAGCAGCGCCGGGACTAGCGGGGGGTCCTACAATGAGCAGTTCTTC	CASSAGTSGGSYNEQFF
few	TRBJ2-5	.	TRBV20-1	TGCAGTGCTCCCGGACAGTCCCAAGAGACCCAGTACTTC	CSAPGQSQETQYF
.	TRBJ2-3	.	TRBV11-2	TGTGCCAGCAGCCACCAGGGGGGGAGTGGGGGGAGCACAGATACGCAGTATTTT	CASSHQGGSGGSTDTQYF
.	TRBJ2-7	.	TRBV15	TGTGCCACCAGCAGAAAGCCGGGACCCGGCTCTGGCGAGCAGTACTTC	CATSRKPGPGSGEQYF
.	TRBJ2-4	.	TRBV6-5	TGTGCCAGCAGTTCCGCAAGGGTGGGTTGGGCCAAAAACATTCAGTACTTC	CASSSARVGWAKNIQYF
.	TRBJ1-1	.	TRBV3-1	TGTGCCAGCAGCCAAAGGGGGGAGAACACTGAAGCTTTCTTT	CASSQRGENTEAFF
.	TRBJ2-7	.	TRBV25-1	TGTGCCAGCAGGCAGGGCAATGGGAGGAACGAGCAGTACTTC	CASRQGNGRNEQYF
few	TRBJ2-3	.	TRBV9	TGTGCCAGCAGCCCGAGGGGATACCCGAACACAGATACGCAGTATTTT	CASSPRGYPNTDTQYF